One and the same sample provided the 20 T cell receptor beta chains below, sequenced in a study of cytomegalovirus exposure and HLA in healthy donors. PCR primers comprised 60 Vbeta and 13 Jbeta primers. Generated by immunoSEQ multiplex PCR, the TCRdb table keeps only in-frame clones and is missing some. In all, the sample yields approximately 120,000 clones. Source material: PBMCs. Receptors were obtained from a man between 25 and 39 years old in good health and CMV-seronegative.

J is TRBJ2-5 and V is TRBV7-2; TRBD2 matches 7 bases. CDR1 and CDR2 (germline): SGHTA, FQGNSA. The CDR3 loop spans 12 amino acids. J lost 11 bases, V lost 4 bases, and 7 bases had no gene match. The CDR3 nucleotides read TGTGCCAGCAGCTACGGGGGGTGGGAGCAGTACTTC. Its translation is CASSYGGWEQYF.

The chain joins TRBV27 to TRBJ2-3; a weak D match, TRBD2 (5 bases). CDR3 size: 14 residues. V was pared by 7 bases and J by 5 bases, with 16 bases between. From germline, CDR1 is MNHEY and CDR2 SMNVEV (reference sequence). The DNA of the CDR3 is TGTGCCAGCATGAGGGTGAGGGCCGGAGATACGCAGTATTTT. Translation gives CASMRVRAGDTQYF.

The chain uses TRBV4-1 and TRBJ1-4; D remains ambiguous. Trimming took off 2 bases at V and 3 bases at J, with 19 bases between the two ends. The CDR3 sequence is 18 residues long. CDR1 and CDR2 (germline): MGHRA, YSYEKL. CDR3 protein: CASSQPPDLRVSNEKLFF. CDR3 coding DNA: TGCGCCAGCAGCCAACCCCCTGACTTACGAGTATCTAATGAAAAACTGTTTTTT.

The rearrangement joins TRBV27 to TRBJ2-1; 9 bases agree with TRBD2. V was clipped by 2 bases and J by 7 bases; unmatched bases: 9. Germline V gives CDR1 MNHEY, CDR2 SMNVEV (reference sequence). The CDR3 loop spans 16 amino acids. As DNA, the CDR3 is TGTGCCAGCAGTTTAGGGTTAGCGGGAGTACAGAATGAGCAGTTCTTC. As protein: CASSLGLAGVQNEQFF.

CDR3 sequence: CASSSFRGYREAFF. The CDR3, as DNA: TGTGCCAGCAGCAGTTTTAGGGGATACCGTGAAGCTTTCTTT. The chain carries TRBV21-1 and TRBJ1-1; TRBD1, the table's D call, lacks a check against the DNA. TRBV21-1 is noted as a pseudogene. The CDR3 sequence is 14 residues long.

This chain uses TRBV28 with TRBJ2-7, with TRBD2 matching 8 bases. The CDR3 consists of 14 residues. The V gene's germline CDR1 is MDHEN and CDR2 SYDVKM. With 10 bases clipped from V and 0 bases from J, the junction kept 8 bases outside the gene matches. The DNA for the CDR3 is TGTGCCACCAGGGTAGCGGGGCTCTCCTACGAGCAGTACTTC. Protein product: CATRVAGLSYEQYF.

CDR3 in amino acids: CASSHTTGKGYEQYF. The CDR3 bases are TGTGCCAGCAGCCATACCACAGGGAAAGGCTACGAGCAGTACTTC. The chain links TRBV7-2 to TRBJ2-7; D might be TRBD1 (6 bases). The CDR3 consists of 15 residues. CDR1 is SGHTA and CDR2 is FQGNSA in the germline V gene. V lost 5 bases and J lost 3, with 17 bases in between.

The chain couples TRBV28 to TRBJ1-2, with 9 positions matching TRBD1. The CDR3 covers 17 residues. Unmatched junction bases numbered 12, after V lost 5 bases and J lost 2 bases. The germline CDR1 and CDR2 sequences are MDHEN and SYDVKM. CDR3 nucleotide sequence: TGTGCCAGCAGTGTGTACAGGACAGGGGAGAAGAACTATGGCTACACCTTC. Protein product: CASSVYRTGEKNYGYTF.

V is TRBV10-3 and J is TRBJ2-3, with D maybe TRBD1 (6 bases). V gave up 6 bases and J gave up 0 bases, with 16 bases separating them. The length of the CDR3 is 16 residues. Germline V gene data show CDR1 as ENHRY and CDR2 as SYGVKD. CDR3 DNA sequence: TGTGCCATCAGCCACAAGGGACAACTTAGCACAGATACGCAGTATTTT. This sequence encodes CAISHKGQLSTDTQYF.

This rearrangement joins TRBV7-2 to TRBJ1-2; tentatively, D is TRBD1 (6 bases). From germline, CDR1 is SGHTA and CDR2 FQGNSA. CDR3 size: 16 residues. Trimming removed 5 bases at V and 0 bases at J, with 16 bases between. DNA of the CDR3: TGTGCCAGCAGCGTAACGACAGGCCTAGCTAACTATGGCTACACCTTC. Translating it yields CASSVTTGLANYGYTF.

This chain connects TRBV6-4 to TRBJ2-5, with 14 bases aligning to TRBD2. Germline V gene sequence: CDR1 MRHNA, CDR2 SNTAGT. Losses at the gene ends were 1 base for V and 4 bases for J; bases not matched to a gene: 2. The CDR3 runs to 16 residues. CDR3 coding DNA: TGTGCCAGCAGTGACTTTGGACTAGCGGGAGGAGAGACCCAGTACTTC. Protein: CASSDFGLAGGETQYF.

The chain carries TRBV7-2 and TRBJ2-2; TRBD1 matches at 10 bases. The ends lost 3 bases at V and 2 bases at J; junction bases unmatched: 3. Germline lookup yields CDR1 SGHTA and CDR2 FQGNSA. The CDR3 is 16 residues long. CDR3 amino acids: CASSFRQGANTGELFF. The CDR3 DNA reads as TGTGCCAGCAGCTTCAGACAGGGGGCTAACACCGGGGAGCTGTTTTTT.

The CDR3 spells CASSVGFLGYTF. The CDR3 nucleotides are TGTGCCAGCAGTGTCGGGTTCCTAGGCTACACCTTC. The chain uses TRBV28 and TRBJ1-2; unclear D gene. Germline values: CDR1 MDHEN, CDR2 SYDVKM. Trimming took 5 bases from V and 8 from J, leaving 12 bases between them. The CDR3 runs to 12 residues.

The chain has TRBV30 and TRBJ2-7; 9 bases line up with TRBD2. The CDR3 runs to 14 residues. Germline V gives CDR1 GTSNPN, CDR2 SVGIG (reference sequence). With V trimmed by 0 bases and J by 3 bases, 3 bases remained unmatched. CDR3 residues: CAWSVAGGRYEQYF. DNA for the CDR3: TGTGCCTGGAGTGTAGCGGGAGGCCGCTACGAGCAGTACTTC. Together with reference TRBV30 and TRBJ2-7, the CDR3 gives the full variable domain: SQTIHQWPATLVQPVGSPLSLECTVEGTSNPNLYWYRQAAGRGLQLLFYSVGIGQISSEVPQNLSASRPQDRQFILSSKKLLLSDSGFYLCAWSVAGGRYEQYFGPGTRLTVT.

The V call is TRBV7-9, the J call TRBJ2-5; perhaps TRBD2 as D (5 bases). V was cut by 3 bases and J by 2 bases, with 16 bases left in between. Germline CDR1 reads SEHNR; CDR2 reads FQNEAQ (reference sequence). The CDR3 length is 16 residues. The CDR3 region has the DNA TGTGCCAGCAGCTTCGGTATCGGGGTATGGCAAGAGACCCAGTACTTC. It is translated as CASSFGIGVWQETQYF.

This sequence joins TRBV28 and TRBJ1-1, with a weak D call TRBD1 (6 bases). V dropped 5 bases and J dropped 3 bases, with 13 bases sitting between them. This CDR3 is 14 amino acids long. Germline values: CDR1 MDHEN, CDR2 SYDVKM. The CDR3 coding sequence is TGTGCCAGCAGTCTCACAGGGCCCTACACTGAAGCTTTCTTT. It codes for CASSLTGPYTEAFF.

The chain uses TRBV28 and TRBJ2-7; D is ambiguous. V lost 5 bases to trimming and J lost 5 bases, with 16 bases between them. The CDR3 extends over 14 amino acids. Germline assignment: CDR1 MDHEN and CDR2 SYDVKM. The CDR3 sequence is CASSLLARVHEQYF. The CDR3 DNA reads as TGTGCCAGCAGTCTCCTTGCCCGGGTCCACGAGCAGTACTTC.

The chain carries TRBV2 and TRBJ2-4; perhaps TRBD2 as D (6 bases). From germline, CDR1 is SNHLY and CDR2 FYNNEI. Trimming cost V 6 bases and J 8 bases, with 17 bases left between them. CDR3 size: 14 residues. The CDR3 DNA reads TGTGCCAGCAGCCCCGTCGGGCGGAGGGACATTCAGTACTTC. Its protein is CASSPVGRRDIQYF.

The chain combines TRBV5-4 with TRBJ2-3; 12 bases agree with TRBD2. V lost 3 bases and J lost 3; bases outside the gene matches: 17. The CDR3 length is 20 residues. The V gene's germline CDR1 is SGHNT and CDR2 YYREEE (reference sequence). CDR3 bases: TGTGCCAGCAGCTCAGGCCGGGCTAGCGGGAGGGCCCTGGGGACAGATACGCAGTATTTT. As protein: CASSSGRASGRALGTDTQYF.

The CDR3 region is CATSLWASDLQTQYF. The CDR3, as DNA: TGCGCCACCTCCCTGTGGGCCTCGGATTTACAGACCCAGTACTTC. The rearrangement joins TRBV5-1 to TRBJ2-5; no firm D call. This CDR3 comprises 15 residues. V was clipped by 9 bases and J by 6 bases, with 24 bases between them. Germline CDR1 is SGHRS and CDR2 is YFSETQ.